This T cell receptor (beta chain) was captured by sequencing in a study of OX40 agonist ivuxolimab in advanced cancers. On the study more broadly: Past anti-PD-1, anti-PD-L1 or anti-CTLA-4 therapy was accepted, and roughly 40% had received some. Overall study findings and caveats: Researchers report that CD8+ T cells had, on average, more expanded clones than CD4+.

The V gene lost 0 bases and the J gene lost 3 bases, with 8 bases spanning the gap. CDR3 length: 14 residues. Germline V gene sequence: CDR1 MNHNY, CDR2 SVGAGI (reference sequence). Here immunoSEQ multiplex PCR was the method, and the copy in TCRdb shows in-frame clones only, minus some. This table holds 100,000 to 150,000 clones, 93% found once. Worth noting for this clone: Its antigen is not identified.

The chain uses TRBV6-6 and TRBJ2-5; D remains unclear. This TCR was sampled from an adult with an advanced solid tumor such as melanoma, head and neck, liver or kidney cancer. This specimen consisted of CD4+ or CD8+ T cells sorted from blood, obtained in a trial of the OX40 agonist ivuxolimab. The CDR3 is CASSYSTRKETQYF. CDR3 bases: TGTGCCAGCAGTTACTCGACCAGGAAAGAGACCCAGTACTTC.